This entry lists 32 T cell receptor beta chains sequenced from one sample in a study of T-cell reconstitution after alpha-beta-depleted transplantation in children. Unique molecular identifiers were incorporated into the prepared TCRbeta library. TCRdb redid the calling of the PCR reads with MiXCR, one entry per CDR3 protein. The data contain 60,000 to 70,000 distinct CDR3 sequences, approximately 4.4% of them seen just once; the ten biggest clones take up 15% to 20%. The sequenced sample was PBMCs, mostly from graft donor cells, obtained 180 days after TCRalphabeta/CD19-depleted stem cell transplant. These receptors came from a boy younger than two who had a stem cell transplant for acute myeloid leukemia, so the T cells may come from the graft donor.

This clonotype was seen many times. Here the CDR3 DNA reads TGCGCCAGCAGCTTTGAGGTCCTTGGAGAGACCCAGTACTTC. Its protein is CASSFEVLGETQYF. V usage is TRBV5-1 and J usage is TRBJ2-5; D gene ambiguous. Per the germline V gene, CDR1 is SGHRS and CDR2 is YFSETQ. This CDR3 has 14 residues. The V gene lost 2 bases and the J gene lost 4 bases, with 12 bases spanning the gap.

This clonotype showed up many times. The chain combines TRBV7-9 with TRBJ1-4; D remains ambiguous. V lost 2 bases, J lost 2 bases, and 9 bases lay in between. The CDR3 totals 15 residues. The germline V gene has CDR1 SEHNR and CDR2 FQNEAQ (reference sequence). The chain's CDR3 is CASSLMAVTNEKLFF. Here the CDR3 DNA reads TGTGCCAGCAGCTTAATGGCTGTGACTAATGAAAAACTGTTTTTT.

This clonotype was found many times. The CDR3 DNA follows: TGTGCCAGCAAACCACTAGCCCCCTTTAACACCGGGGAGCTGTTTTTT. It is translated as CASKPLAPFNTGELFF. V usage is TRBV6-1 and J usage is TRBJ2-2, with D maybe TRBD2 (6 bases). V was pared by 7 bases and J by 2 bases, with 17 bases between. CDR1 and CDR2 (germline): MNHNS, SASEGT. The CDR3 runs 16 residues.

This clonotype was recorded at least ten times. CDR3 sequence: CASSIQGNRADTQYF. Written as DNA, the CDR3 is TGTGCCAGTAGTATCCAGGGGAATAGGGCAGATACGCAGTATTTT. The chain is built from TRBV19 and TRBJ2-3; TRBD1 might be the D (6 bases). V was shortened by 3 bases and J by 4 bases, with 14 bases between the two germline ends. The CDR3 runs 15 residues. Germline CDR1 is LNHDA and CDR2 is SQIVND (reference sequence).

Ten or more counts support this clonotype. The genes are TRBV18 and TRBJ2-7, with D possibly matching TRBD1 (6 bases). V lost 1 base and J lost 3, with 10 bases in between. Germline V CDR1 and CDR2: KGHSH, LQKENI. This CDR3 region has 14 residues. CDR3 in amino acids: CASSPRGQIYEQYF. CDR3 nucleotides: TGTGCCAGCTCACCACGGGGGCAAATCTACGAGCAGTACTTC.

This clonotype came up many times. The chain couples TRBV23-1 to TRBJ2-1; TRBD2 aligns across 10 bases. TRBV23-1 carries the ORF label, with uncertain function. V was pared by 0 bases and J by 7 bases, with 6 bases of the junction left unmatched. This CDR3 contains 16 residues. DNA of the CDR3: TGCGCCAGCAGTCAATCGTCAGCGGGGGGGCTGAATGAGCAGTTCTTC. Translating it yields CASSQSSAGGLNEQFF.

This clonotype came up many times. V is TRBV7-9 and J is TRBJ2-7; tentatively, D is TRBD1 (6 bases). The length of the CDR3 is 13 residues. Looked up from germline, CDR1 is SEHNR and CDR2 is FQNEAQ (reference sequence). V lost 4 bases to trimming and J lost 2 bases, with 9 bases between them. CDR3 DNA: TGTGCCAGCAGCTCAGGGGTTCCCTACGAGCAGTACTTC. It encodes CASSSGVPYEQYF.

Ten or more counts support this clonotype. The chain has TRBV4-1 and TRBJ1-2; unclear D gene. CDR1 and CDR2 (germline): MGHRA, YSYEKL. The V end lost 1 base, the J end lost 4 bases, and 10 bases lay between the germline ends. CDR3 length: 14 residues. CDR3 amino acids: CASSQVPAPYGYTF. The CDR3 DNA reads as TGCGCCAGCAGCCAAGTGCCAGCGCCCTATGGCTACACCTTC.

This clonotype was found many times. The chain links TRBV27 to TRBJ2-7, with 9 bases identical to TRBD1. The CDR3 is 14 amino acids. Germline CDR1 and CDR2: MNHEY and SMNVEV (reference sequence). Germline trimming cut 5 bases from V and 1 base from J; bases unmatched to any gene: 3. The CDR3 DNA follows: TGTGCCAGCAGTCTAGGGACAGGGTCCTACGAGCAGTACGTC. As protein: CASSLGTGSYEQYV.

Many counts were recorded for this clonotype. This chain connects TRBV5-1 to TRBJ2-1, with no clear D. The germline V and J ends were trimmed by 5 bases and 2 bases, with 11 bases remaining between them. Germline assignment: CDR1 SGHRS and CDR2 YFSETQ. The CDR3 is 14 amino acids. The CDR3 sequence: CASRGYRTYNEQFF. The CDR3 nucleotides read TGCGCCAGCAGGGGGTATCGCACCTACAATGAGCAGTTCTTC.

This clonotype was seen repeatedly, ten times or more. The rearrangement links TRBV20-1 to TRBJ2-5; the D gene is possibly TRBD2 (6 bases). Per the germline V gene, CDR1 is DFQATT and CDR2 is SNEGSKA (reference sequence). Trimming took 0 bases from V and 4 from J, leaving 15 bases between them. CDR3 size: 15 residues. The DNA for the CDR3 is TGCAGTGCTAGAGATCTGGGGGGAATCGGAGAGACCCAGTACTTC. Its translation is CSARDLGGIGETQYF.

The rearrangement uses TRBV6-5 and TRBJ1-6; D may be TRBD1 (6 bases). V lost 10 bases, J lost 7 bases, and 23 bases lay in between. The length of the CDR3 is 16 residues. Germline V CDR1 and CDR2: MNHEY, SVGAGI. CDR3 region: CATYAILGQPNSPLHF. Here the CDR3 DNA reads TGTGCCACCTACGCCATCCTAGGACAGCCCAATTCACCCCTCCACTTT.

This clonotype was detected ten times or more. For the CDR3, the DNA is TGCAGCGTTGGGTCCTTGACAGGGCTACATTCACCCCTCCACTTT. It yields the protein CSVGSLTGLHSPLHF. The chain has TRBV29-1 and TRBJ1-6; 7 positions match TRBD1. The CDR3 has 15 amino acids. The V gene end was trimmed by 4 bases and the J gene end by 8 bases; junction bases not matched to a gene: 11. Germline V gives CDR1 SQVTM, CDR2 ANQGSEA.

This clonotype was detected ten times or more. The V gene is TRBV12-3 or TRBV12-4, the J gene TRBJ1-2; 9 bases match TRBD1. The CDR3 loop spans 16 amino acids. The V segment lost 6 bases and the J segment 1 base; nucleotides outside the gene matches: 9. This chain's CDR3 is CASSPRTGELNYGYTF. The CDR3 DNA is TGTGCCAGCAGCCCCCGGACAGGGGAGCTTAACTATGGCTACACCTTC.

In this sample, this clonotype turned up many times. This rearrangement joins TRBV5-6 to TRBJ2-1; D possibly matches TRBD1 or TRBD2 (5 bases each). The V end lost 2 bases, the J end lost 3 bases, and 15 bases lay between the germline ends. From germline, CDR1 is SGHDT and CDR2 YYEEEE. CDR3 size: 16 residues. This chain's CDR3 is CASSFSGPGFYNEQFF. CDR3 bases: TGTGCCAGCAGCTTCTCGGGGCCAGGGTTCTACAATGAGCAGTTCTTC. Full variable domain (outside the CDR3, taken from reference TRBV5-6 and TRBJ2-1): DAGVTQSPTHLIKTRGQQVTLRCSPKSGHDTVSWYQQALGQGPQFIFQYYEEEERQRGNFPDRFSGHQFPNYSSELNVNALLLGDSALYLCASSFSGPGFYNEQFFGPGTRLTVL.

This clonotype was seen repeatedly, ten times or more. The CDR3, as DNA: TGTGCCAGCAGTTCCTTAAAGGGGGCCAGGGACGAGCAGTACTTC. It yields the protein CASSSLKGARDEQYF. V and J are TRBV12-3 or TRBV12-4 and TRBJ2-7; 7 bases map to TRBD1. The junction had 11 bases not matched to a gene; V was cut back by 4 bases and J by 5 bases. This CDR3 contains 15 residues.

As for this clonotype: This may arise from a read error, as a much more abundant clone is one base away. CDR3 nucleotide sequence: TGTGCCAGCAGACCGGGACTAAGCACAGATACGCAGTATTTT. Encoded protein: CASRPGLSTDTQYF. This sequence joins TRBV6-1 and TRBJ2-3, with 7 bases aligning to TRBD2. CDR3 length equals 14 residues. V shed 6 bases, J shed 0 bases, and the junction held 3 bases outside the gene matches. Germline lookup yields CDR1 MNHNS and CDR2 SASEGT.

This clonotype was observed at least ten times. The chain uses TRBV5-1 and TRBJ2-3; 7 bases are shared with TRBD2. There are 20 residues in the CDR3. The germline CDR1 and CDR2 sequences are SGHRS and YFSETQ. J gave up 1 base and V 0 bases, and 17 bases lay outside the gene matches. The CDR3 bases are TGCGCCAGCAGCTTGGGGGCCCTTGCGAGCGGGACTACACGCACAGATACGCAGTATTTT. Encoded protein: CASSLGALASGTTRTDTQYF.

This clonotype appeared many times. This sequence joins TRBV7-9 and TRBJ2-7, with 13 bases that match TRBD2. The ends lost 1 base at V and 11 bases at J; junction bases unmatched: 11. The CDR3 length is 16 residues. Germline V lookup: CDR1 SEHNR, CDR2 FQNEAQ (reference sequence). This CDR3 is CASSLGGTTSGGAEYF. As DNA, the CDR3 is TGTGCCAGCAGCTTAGGTGGCACCACTAGCGGGGGGGCCGAGTACTTC.

Many counts were recorded for this clonotype. This chain links TRBV12-5 with TRBJ2-1, with TRBD2 matching 8 bases. The CDR3 has 16 amino acids. The germline CDR1 and CDR2 sequences are LGHNT and FRNRAP. Unmatched junction bases numbered 14, after V lost 6 bases and J lost 7 bases. CDR3 in DNA: TGTGCTAGTGGCTTTTATATCGCGGGGGGCCATAATGAGCAGTTCTTC. Protein product: CASGFYIAGGHNEQFF.

This chain joins TRBV27 and TRBJ2-3, with 11 bases that match TRBD2. The CDR3 runs 15 residues. V lost 3 bases, J lost 6 bases, and 5 bases stayed unmatched. Germline V gene data show CDR1 as MNHEY and CDR2 as SMNVEV (reference sequence). The CDR3 here is CASSLTSGVFDTQYF. The CDR3 DNA reads TGTGCCAGCAGTTTGACTAGCGGGGTGTTTGATACGCAGTATTTT.

In this sample, this clonotype turned up many times. The rearrangement links TRBV7-8 to TRBJ2-1; 8 bases map to TRBD2. The CDR3 has 16 residues. Germline V gene data show CDR1 as SGHVS and CDR2 as FQNEAQ. After removal of 4 bases from V and 3 bases from J, the junction contained 8 bases not matched to a gene. CDR3 sequence (DNA): TGTGCCAGCAGCTGGATTCGGCGGGGGGTCTACAATGAGCAGTTCTTC. Translation gives CASSWIRRGVYNEQFF. Full variable domain (missing parts from reference TRBV7-8 and TRBJ2-1): GAGVSQSPRYKVAKRGQDVALRCDPISGHVSLFWYQQALGQGPEFLTYFQNEAQLDKSGLPSDRFFAERPEGSVSTLKIQRTQQEDSAVYLCASSWIRRGVYNEQFFGPGTRLTVL.

This clonotype was observed many times. V is TRBV6-5 and J is TRBJ1-1; the match to TRBD1 covers 8 bases. Germline-derived CDR1 and CDR2 are MNHEY and SVGAGI. J gave up 1 base and V 2 bases, and 3 bases lay outside the gene matches. This CDR3 comprises 15 residues. The CDR3 DNA reads TGTGCCAGCAGTTACGCTGGGACAGGGAACACTGAAGCTTTCTTT. It codes for CASSYAGTGNTEAFF.

The chain's CDR3 is CASRYIQGNTEAFF. CDR3 DNA sequence: TGTGCCAGCAGGTACATACAGGGGAACACTGAAGCTTTCTTT. The rearrangement links TRBV6-5 to TRBJ1-1; weak D call: TRBD1 (6 bases). This CDR3 region has 14 residues. The germline CDR1 and CDR2 sequences are MNHEY and SVGAGI. Trimming shortened V by 6 bases and J by 1 base, and 12 bases separated the two germline ends.

This sequence joins TRBV7-6 and TRBJ2-1; D unresolved. The CDR3 sequence is 13 residues long. Looked up from germline, CDR1 is SGHVS and CDR2 is FNYEAQ. V was trimmed by 8 bases and J by 4 bases, leaving 12 bases between them. The CDR3 is CASGSPRYNEQFF. The CDR3 DNA reads TGTGCCAGCGGATCCCCTCGGTACAATGAGCAGTTCTTC.

This clonotype has a count of ten or more. The genes are TRBV7-2 and TRBJ1-6; weak D call: TRBD1 (5 bases). The V end was cut by 4 bases, the J end by 7 bases, with 14 bases between. Germline values: CDR1 SGHTA, CDR2 FQGNSA. CDR3 length: 15 amino acids. CDR3 DNA: TGTGCCAGCAGCTCCCGGGGCCCGGAGAATTCACCCCTCCACTTT. Protein: CASSSRGPENSPLHF.

CDR3 in DNA: TGTGCCTGCATTTTCACCCTCCTCGGGCAAGTCTACTACAATGAGCAGTTCTTC. This gives the protein CACIFTLLGQVYYNEQFF. This chain joins TRBV7-3 and TRBJ2-1; D gene unclear. Germline CDR1 and CDR2: SGHTA and FQGTGA. V was cut by 11 bases and J by 3 bases, with 29 bases left in between. CDR3 length: 18 residues. Looking up the rest from reference TRBV7-3 and TRBJ2-1 gives the full variable domain: GAGVSQTPSNKVTEKGKYVELRCDPISGHTALYWYRQSLGQGPEFLIYFQGTGAADDSGLPNDRFFAVRPEGSVSTLKIQRTERGDSAVYLCACIFTLLGQVYYNEQFFGPGTRLTVL.

This clonotype was seen repeatedly, ten times or more. The chain links TRBV12-3 or TRBV12-4 to TRBJ1-5; D remains unclear. Between the trimmed V and J ends, which lost 4 bases and 2 bases, there was a span of 9 bases. The CDR3 runs to 14 residues. CDR3: CASSWGVGNQPQHF. The CDR3 DNA is TGTGCCAGCAGTTGGGGTGTCGGCAATCAGCCCCAGCATTTT.

This clonotype was seen ten or more times. This chain uses TRBV2 with TRBJ2-6; D is perhaps TRBD2 (5 bases). Per germline, CDR1 SNHLY and CDR2 FYNNEI. The V end lost 7 bases, the J end lost 1 base, and 11 bases lay between the germline ends. The CDR3 is 15 amino acids. The CDR3: CASTRGLSGANVLTF. Written as DNA, the CDR3 is TGTGCCAGCACCCGGGGATTATCTGGGGCCAACGTCCTGACTTTC.

There are many counts of this clonotype. The CDR3 DNA reads as TGTGCCAGCTCACCACTGGGGGTACCCGCCTCCTACGAGCAGTACTTC. Protein product: CASSPLGVPASYEQYF. The V and J genes are TRBV18 and TRBJ2-7; either TRBD1 or TRBD2 may fit D (5 bases each). V lost 1 base to trimming and J lost 0 bases, with 13 bases between them. From germline, CDR1 is KGHSH and CDR2 LQKENI. This CDR3 contains 16 residues.

The table lists this clonotype with many counts. The CDR3 nucleotides are TGTGCCAGCAGTGAAGGGAGACAGAACACCGGGGAGCTGTTTTTT. This codes for CASSEGRQNTGELFF. The chain is built from TRBV25-1 and TRBJ2-2; the D gene is possibly TRBD2 (5 bases). Germline CDR1 MGHDK, CDR2 SYGVNS. The CDR3 covers 15 residues. V dropped 2 bases and J dropped 1 base, with 8 bases sitting between them.

This clonotype has at least ten counts. The chain carries TRBV5-1 and TRBJ2-7; 10 nucleotides line up with TRBD1. Germline CDR1 reads SGHRS; CDR2 reads YFSETQ. This CDR3 has 15 amino acids. Losses at the gene ends were 3 bases for V and 3 bases for J; bases not matched to a gene: 6. Written as DNA, the CDR3 is TGCGCCAGCAGCTGGGGGACAGGGGTCGTCTACGAGCAGTACTTC. It yields the protein CASSWGTGVVYEQYF.